Below, 5 T cell receptor beta chains from the same sample are listed, as sequenced in a study of T cell repertoires in cytomegalovirus infection. TCRdb re-called the reads through MiXCR, storing one row per CDR3 protein. The profile covers some 320,000 distinct CDR3 sequences, with 9.5% appearing a single time and around 4.5% taken by the ten largest. The material sequenced was PBMCs. The source is a human donor in good health (CMV status not recorded). Some clones in this sample may be carry-over from other donors' samples.

This clonotype was seen at least ten times. The chain joins TRBV12-3 or TRBV12-4 to TRBJ1-5, with a weak D call TRBD1 (5 bases). V lost 5 bases to trimming and J lost 3 bases, with 14 bases between them. CDR3 length: 15 amino acids. Here the CDR3 reads CASSQGIGVNQPQHF. The CDR3 DNA is TGTGCCAGCAGTCAGGGAATAGGGGTCAATCAGCCCCAGCATTTT.

The chain joins TRBV20-1 to TRBJ2-7; the D gene is possibly TRBD1 (6 bases). The ends were cut back, 0 bases at V and 3 bases at J, with 15 bases in the middle. The CDR3 sequence is 15 residues long. The germline V gene encodes CDR1 DFQATT and CDR2 SNEGSKA (reference sequence). Here the CDR3 reads CSARDTGGQYYEQYF. In nucleotides, the CDR3 is TGCAGTGCTAGAGATACCGGCGGACAGTACTACGAGCAGTACTTC.

This clonotype occurred many times. This chain uses TRBV7-6 with TRBJ1-1, with a weak D call TRBD1 (5 bases). With 5 bases removed from V and 5 bases from J, the gap between germline ends came to 12 bases. CDR3 length: 13 amino acids. CDR1 is SGHVS and CDR2 is FNYEAQ in the germline V gene. CDR3 sequence reads: CASSVIQGTEAFF. The DNA for the CDR3 is TGTGCCAGCAGCGTTATCCAGGGAACTGAAGCTTTCTTT.

This clonotype has ten or more counts. The CDR3 DNA sequence: TGTGCCAGCAGCGCACGGACAGGGTGGGGTCAGCCCCAGCATTTT. This codes for CASSARTGWGQPQHF. This rearrangement joins TRBV7-2 to TRBJ1-5, with 8 bases that match TRBD1. The CDR3 runs 15 residues. The V gene end was trimmed by 5 bases and the J gene end by 6 bases; junction bases not matched to a gene: 9. Germline CDR1 SGHTA, CDR2 FQGNSA.

This clonotype was picked up a small number of times. The DNA of the CDR3 is TGTGCCAGCAGCCCTCCCGAGGGACAGGAAAACTATGGCTACACCTTC. Amino acid sequence: CASSPPEGQENYGYTF. V gene TRBV5-3 combines with J gene TRBJ1-2, with 8 nucleotides matching TRBD1. TRBV5-3 is given ORF status, its function remaining uncertain. CDR3 length: 16 residues. J gave up 2 bases and V 8 bases, and 14 bases lay outside the gene matches.